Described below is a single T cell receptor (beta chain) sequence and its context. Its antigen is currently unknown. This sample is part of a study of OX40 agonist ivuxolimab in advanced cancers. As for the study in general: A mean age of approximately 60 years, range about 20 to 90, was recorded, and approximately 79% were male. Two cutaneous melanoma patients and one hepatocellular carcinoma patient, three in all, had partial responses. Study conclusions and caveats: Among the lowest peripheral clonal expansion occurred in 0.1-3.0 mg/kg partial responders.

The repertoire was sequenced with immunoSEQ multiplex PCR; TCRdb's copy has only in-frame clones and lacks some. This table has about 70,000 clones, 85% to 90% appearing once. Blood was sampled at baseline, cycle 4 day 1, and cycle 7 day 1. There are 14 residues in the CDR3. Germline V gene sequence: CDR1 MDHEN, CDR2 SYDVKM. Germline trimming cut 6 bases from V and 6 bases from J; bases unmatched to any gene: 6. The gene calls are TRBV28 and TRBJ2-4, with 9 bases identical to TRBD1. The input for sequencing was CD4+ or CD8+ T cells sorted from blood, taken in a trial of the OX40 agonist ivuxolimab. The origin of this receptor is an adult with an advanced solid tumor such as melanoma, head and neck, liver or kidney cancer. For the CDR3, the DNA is TGTGCCAGCAGGTCAACAGGGGGCAGAAACATTCAGTACTTC. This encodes CASRSTGGRNIQYF.